This entry lists 9 T cell receptor beta chains sequenced from one sample in a study of T cells after yellow fever vaccination. A single record per CDR3 protein comes from TCRdb applying MiXCR to the 5' RACE reads. The sample consists of some 260,000 distinct CDR3 sequences, about 5.2% of them appearing once. The sample was CD4+ T cells sorted from PBMCs, taken on the day of the yellow fever booster vaccination. These receptors were obtained from a man aged 18 to 29 who received the YFV17D yellow fever vaccine.

This clonotype was found many times. The rearrangement uses TRBV5-1 and TRBJ2-1, with D perhaps matching TRBD2 (5 bases). Trimming removed 2 bases at V and 2 bases at J, with 8 bases between. Germline values: CDR1 SGHRS, CDR2 YFSETQ. This CDR3 region has 14 residues. The CDR3 nucleotides read TGCGCCAGCAGCTTTGGGGAGACCTACAATGAGCAGTTCTTC. Amino acid sequence: CASSFGETYNEQFF.

This clonotype has at least ten counts. The CDR3, as DNA: TGCAGTGTTAGTGGCGGGGGGGCCTTCATTAATGAGCAGTTCTTC. It encodes CSVSGGGAFINEQFF. The V call is TRBV20-1, the J call TRBJ2-1, with 9 positions matching TRBD2. The germline V gene encodes CDR1 DFQATT and CDR2 SNEGSKA (reference sequence). After removal of 7 bases from V and 7 bases from J, the junction contained 14 bases not matched to a gene. This CDR3 contains 15 residues.

In this sample, this clonotype turned up many times. The chain carries TRBV2 and TRBJ2-4; a possible D gene is TRBD2 (6 bases). In germline, CDR1 is SNHLY, CDR2 FYNNEI. The length of the CDR3 is 12 residues. Trimming shortened V by 3 bases and J by 8 bases, and 8 bases separated the two germline ends. CDR3 sequence (DNA): TGTGCCAGCAGTGAGGGAGGCTACATTCAGTACTTC. Translation gives CASSEGGYIQYF.

V is TRBV4-3 and J is TRBJ2-2; no clear D gene. The length of the CDR3 is 14 residues. The germline V gene encodes CDR1 LGHNA and CDR2 YSLEER. Trimming cost V 1 base and J 6 bases, with 9 bases left between them. The CDR3 sequence: CASSQVLWAGELFF. CDR3 nucleotides: TGCGCCAGCAGCCAAGTATTATGGGCCGGGGAGCTGTTTTTT.

This clonotype has a handful of counts. The J gene is TRBJ1-4, the V gene TRBV12-3 or TRBV12-4; D unclear. The CDR3 totals 11 residues. Deletions cut 5 bases from V and 11 bases from J, with 9 bases between. CDR3 loop: CASSTTGKLFF. Here the CDR3 DNA reads TGTGCCAGCAGTACTACGGGGAAACTGTTTTTT.

The V call is TRBV5-1, the J call TRBJ2-7; weak D call: TRBD1 (6 bases). CDR1 and CDR2 (germline): SGHRS, YFSETQ. V dropped 1 base and J dropped 2 bases, with 10 bases sitting between them. The CDR3 covers 14 residues. CDR3 sequence: CASSLRDTTYEQYF. Here the CDR3 DNA reads TGCGCCAGCAGCTTGCGGGACACTACCTACGAGCAGTACTTC.

The chain links TRBV12-5 to TRBJ1-1; D is unclear. The CDR3 has 13 residues. V was clipped by 7 bases and J by 3 bases, with 12 bases between them. The germline gives CDR1 LGHNT, CDR2 FRNRAP. The chain's CDR3 is CASANSGYTEAFF. The DNA for the CDR3 is TGTGCTAGTGCCAACAGTGGTTACACTGAAGCTTTCTTT.

Ten or more counts support this clonotype. The rearrangement links TRBV7-6 to TRBJ2-7; 10 nucleotides agree with TRBD1. The V segment lost 4 bases and the J segment 4 bases; nucleotides outside the gene matches: 7. The germline V gene encodes CDR1 SGHVS and CDR2 FNYEAQ. The CDR3 sequence is 15 residues long. CDR3 sequence: CASSSGDRGLYEQYF. In nucleotides, the CDR3 is TGTGCCAGCAGCTCAGGCGACAGGGGGCTATACGAGCAGTACTTC.

This clonotype was detected only a few times. This chain joins TRBV14 and TRBJ2-7; 9 nucleotides align to TRBD1. The CDR3 has 14 amino acids. Germline V gives CDR1 SGHDN, CDR2 FVKESK. V lost 5 bases, J lost 4 bases, and 6 bases stayed unmatched. The CDR3 DNA reads TGTGCCAGCAGCTTACAGGGGGCTAATTACGAGCAGTACTTC. Translated, it gives CASSLQGANYEQYF.